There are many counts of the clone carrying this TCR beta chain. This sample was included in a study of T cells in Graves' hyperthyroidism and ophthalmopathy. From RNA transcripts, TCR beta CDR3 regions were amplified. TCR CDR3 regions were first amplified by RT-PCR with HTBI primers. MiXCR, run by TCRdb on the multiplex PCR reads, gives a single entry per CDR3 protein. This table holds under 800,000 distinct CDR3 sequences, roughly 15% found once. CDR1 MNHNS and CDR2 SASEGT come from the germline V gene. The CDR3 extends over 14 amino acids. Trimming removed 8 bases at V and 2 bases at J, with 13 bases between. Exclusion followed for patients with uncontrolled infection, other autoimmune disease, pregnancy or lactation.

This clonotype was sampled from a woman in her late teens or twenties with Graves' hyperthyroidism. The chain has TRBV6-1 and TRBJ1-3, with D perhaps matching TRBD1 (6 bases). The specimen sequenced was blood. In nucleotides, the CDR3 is TGTGCCAGCCGAGGACAGACCACTGGAAACACCATATATTTT. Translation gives CASRGQTTGNTIYF.